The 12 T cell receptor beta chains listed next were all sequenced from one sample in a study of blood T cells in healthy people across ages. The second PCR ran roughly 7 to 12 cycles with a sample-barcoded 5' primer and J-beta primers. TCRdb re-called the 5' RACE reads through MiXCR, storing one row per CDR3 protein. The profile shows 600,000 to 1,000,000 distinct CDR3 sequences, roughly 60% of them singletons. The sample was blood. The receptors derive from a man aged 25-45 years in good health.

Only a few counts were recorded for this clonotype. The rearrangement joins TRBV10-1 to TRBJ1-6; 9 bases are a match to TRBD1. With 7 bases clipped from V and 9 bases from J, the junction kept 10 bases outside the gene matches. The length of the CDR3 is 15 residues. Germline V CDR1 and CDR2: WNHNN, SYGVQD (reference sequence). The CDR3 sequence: CASNSDRGSGSPLHF. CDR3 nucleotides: TGCGCCAGCAACTCGGACAGGGGATCGGGTTCACCCCTCCACTTT.

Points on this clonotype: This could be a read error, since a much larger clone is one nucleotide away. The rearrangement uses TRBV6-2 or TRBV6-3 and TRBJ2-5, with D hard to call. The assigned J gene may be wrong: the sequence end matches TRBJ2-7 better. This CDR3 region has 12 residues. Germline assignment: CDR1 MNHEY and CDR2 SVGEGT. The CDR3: CASSCLGNEQYF. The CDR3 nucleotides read TGTGCCAGCAGTTGCCTTGGTAACGAGCAGTACTTC.

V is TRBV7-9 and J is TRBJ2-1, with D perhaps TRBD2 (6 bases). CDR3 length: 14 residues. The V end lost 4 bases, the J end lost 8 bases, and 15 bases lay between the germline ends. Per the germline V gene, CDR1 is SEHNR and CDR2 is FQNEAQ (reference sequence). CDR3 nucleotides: TGTGCCAGCAGCTCACTAGCACTCTGGCATGAGCAGTTCTTC. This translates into CASSSLALWHEQFF.

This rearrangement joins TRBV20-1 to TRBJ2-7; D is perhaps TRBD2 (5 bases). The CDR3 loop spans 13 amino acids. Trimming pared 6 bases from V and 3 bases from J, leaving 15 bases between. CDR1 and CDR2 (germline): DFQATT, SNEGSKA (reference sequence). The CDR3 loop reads CSANPPSYYEQYF. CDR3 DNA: TGCAGTGCAAATCCCCCTAGCTACTACGAGCAGTACTTC.

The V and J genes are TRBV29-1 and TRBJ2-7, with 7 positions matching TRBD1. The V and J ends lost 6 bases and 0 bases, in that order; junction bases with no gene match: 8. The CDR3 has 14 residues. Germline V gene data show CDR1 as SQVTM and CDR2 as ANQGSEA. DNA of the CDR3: TGCAGCGTATTCACAGGGGCCCCCTCCTACGAGCAGTACTTC. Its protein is CSVFTGAPSYEQYF.

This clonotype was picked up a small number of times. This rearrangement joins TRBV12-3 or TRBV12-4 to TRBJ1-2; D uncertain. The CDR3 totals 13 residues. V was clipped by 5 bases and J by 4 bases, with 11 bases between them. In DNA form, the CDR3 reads TGTGCCAGCAGTGAGACGGCCCTCTATGGCTACACCTTC. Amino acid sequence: CASSETALYGYTF.

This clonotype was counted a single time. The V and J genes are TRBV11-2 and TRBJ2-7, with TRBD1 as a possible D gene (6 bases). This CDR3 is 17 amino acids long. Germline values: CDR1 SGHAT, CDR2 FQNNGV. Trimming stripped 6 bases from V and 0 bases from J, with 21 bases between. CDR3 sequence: CASRVRQAGSYSYEQYF. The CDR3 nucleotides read TGTGCCAGCAGAGTAAGACAGGCCGGATCTTACTCCTACGAGCAGTACTTC.

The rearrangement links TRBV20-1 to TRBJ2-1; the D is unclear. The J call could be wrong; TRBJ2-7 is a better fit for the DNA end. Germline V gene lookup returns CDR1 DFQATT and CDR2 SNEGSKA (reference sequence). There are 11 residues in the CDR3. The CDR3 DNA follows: TGCAGTGCTAGGTCCTACAATGAGCAGTACTTC. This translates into CSARSYNEQYF.

The chain's CDR3 is CASSLLDSTYEQYF. The CDR3 coding sequence is TGTGCCAGCAGTTTATTGGACAGCACCTACGAGCAGTACTTC. The rearrangement uses TRBV12-3 or TRBV12-4 and TRBJ2-7; possible D gene TRBD1, 6 bases. The CDR3 has 14 residues. V lost 2 bases and J 2 bases, leaving 10 bases between the germline ends.

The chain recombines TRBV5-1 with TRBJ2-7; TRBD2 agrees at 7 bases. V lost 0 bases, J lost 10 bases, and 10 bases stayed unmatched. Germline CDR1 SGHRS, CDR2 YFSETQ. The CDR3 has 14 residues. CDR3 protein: CASSLGPMGGSQYF. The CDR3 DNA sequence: TGCGCCAGCAGCTTGGGACCGATGGGGGGGAGCCAGTACTTC.

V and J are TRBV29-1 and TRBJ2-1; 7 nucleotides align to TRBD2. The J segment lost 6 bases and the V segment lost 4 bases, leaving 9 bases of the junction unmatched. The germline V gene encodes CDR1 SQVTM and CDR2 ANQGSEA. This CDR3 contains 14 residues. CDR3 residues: CSVGGGGGFNEQFF. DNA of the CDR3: TGCAGCGTTGGGGGGGGGGGAGGGTTCAATGAGCAGTTCTTC.

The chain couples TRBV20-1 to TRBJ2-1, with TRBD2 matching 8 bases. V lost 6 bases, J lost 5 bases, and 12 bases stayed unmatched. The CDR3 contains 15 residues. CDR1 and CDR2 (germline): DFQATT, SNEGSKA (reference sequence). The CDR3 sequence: CSAEGSGGRDNEQFF. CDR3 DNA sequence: TGCAGTGCCGAGGGAAGCGGGGGAAGGGACAATGAGCAGTTCTTC.